A single sample is the source of the 24 T cell receptor beta chains below, sequenced in a study of tumor and adjacent non-tumor tissue in lung cancer. The library came from three nested PCR rounds adapted from ARM-PCR protocols. MiXCR, run by TCRdb on the multiplex PCR reads, gives a single entry per CDR3 protein. The sample records approximately 53,000 distinct CDR3 sequences, 74% being singletons. The template was RNA from unsorted bulk tissue. Distant lung tissue was collected more than 3 cm away from the tumor edge. The sequencing sample was made of distant non-tumor lung tissue. The receptors come from a woman in her sixties with non-small cell lung cancer.

Regarding this clonotype: Lacking the conserved final phenylalanine or tryptophan, this CDR3 likely reflects a read error. This chain links TRBV29-1 with TRBJ2-2; the D gene is possibly TRBD1 (5 bases). This CDR3 contains 14 residues. V was trimmed by 3 bases and J by 5 bases, leaving 13 bases between them. Germline V gene lookup returns CDR1 SQVTM and CDR2 ANQGSEA. The CDR3, as DNA: TGCAGCGTTGATTGTCAAGGGGCAACCGGGGAGCTGTTTTTG. Protein sequence: CSVDCQGATGELFL.

The chain couples TRBV9 to TRBJ2-1, with 7 bases aligning to TRBD1. The germline V gene encodes CDR1 SGDLS and CDR2 YYNGEE. CDR3 length: 13 residues. Losses at the gene ends were 2 bases for V and 7 bases for J; bases not matched to a gene: 3. DNA of the CDR3: TGTGCCAGCAGCGTCGGGACAGAAAATGAGCAGTTCTTC. As protein: CASSVGTENEQFF.

This clonotype turned up a few times. This may be a read error, as it is one base from a much larger clone. The CDR3: CVSSPGTLLYEQYF. CDR3 nucleotide sequence: TGTGTCAGCAGCCCCGGGACTCTCCTCTACGAGCAGTACTTC. V is TRBV5-4 and J is TRBJ2-7; a possible D gene is TRBD2 (6 bases). The germline V gene encodes CDR1 SGHNT and CDR2 YYREEE (reference sequence). This CDR3 is 14 amino acids long.

A note on this clonotype: Without the conserved terminal phenylalanine or tryptophan, this CDR3 likely stems from a read error. The DNA is left out, because the CDR3 cannot be placed on it with certainty; the CDR3 is given as TCRdb lists it. V is TRBV11-2 and J is TRBJ2-7; the tabulated D call, TRBD2, remains unverified against the DNA. From germline, CDR1 is SGHAT and CDR2 FQNNGV. The CDR3 spans 13 residues, counting both ends. CDR3 sequence reads: CASSPLTDGGQYL.

A word on this clonotype: It is likely a read error, because the conserved phenylalanine at the end of the CDR3 is missing. It is unclear where the CDR3 begins or ends on the DNA, so no DNA is shown, and the CDR3 is as TCRdb lists it. The rearrangement uses TRBV5-6 and TRBJ2-1. The CDR3 totals 16 residues, both ends included. CDR1 is SGHDT and CDR2 is YYEEEE in the germline V gene. CDR3 sequence: CASSLLMQASYNERFV.

This clonotype has at least ten counts. The rearrangement uses TRBV7-9 and TRBJ1-1; perhaps TRBD1 as D (6 bases). Germline CDR1 is SEHNR and CDR2 is FQNEAQ (reference sequence). Trimming removed 3 bases at V and 4 bases at J, with 15 bases between. CDR3 length equals 15 residues. The CDR3 coding sequence is TGTGCCAGCAGCTTTGATATAGGAGGGGGCACTGAAGCTTTCTTT. Protein sequence: CASSFDIGGGTEAFF.

This clonotype came up a few times. Just one base apart from a much larger clone, this may be a read error. This chain connects TRBV6-6 to TRBJ1-1; D is perhaps TRBD1 (6 bases). Germline-derived CDR1 and CDR2 are MNHNY and SVGAGI (reference sequence). The length of the CDR3 is 13 residues. CDR3 sequence: CDSSTEGDIEAFF. DNA of the CDR3: TGTGACAGCAGCACGGAGGGGGACATTGAAGCTTTCTTT.

Note on this clonotype: Since the CDR3 does not end with the conserved phenylalanine or tryptophan, this likely comes from a read error. The rearrangement joins TRBV6-5 to TRBJ1-6, with 9 nucleotides matching TRBD1. The germline V gene has CDR1 MNHEY and CDR2 SVGAGI. J lost 15 bases, V lost 8 bases, and 20 bases had no gene match. The CDR3 has 16 amino acids. The CDR3 nucleotides read TGTGCCAGCTCTTACTCGTCTGGGACAGGGCCGATTAACCTCCACTAT. It yields the protein CASSYSSGTGPINLHY.

On this clonotype: One base away lies a much larger clone, so this may be a sequencing read error. V is TRBV11-2 and J is TRBJ2-7; possible D gene TRBD2, 6 bases. Germline V lookup: CDR1 SGHAT, CDR2 FQNNGV. The CDR3 totals 15 residues. V was cut by 1 base and J by 4 bases, with 14 bases left in between. The CDR3 DNA follows: TGTGCCAGCAGCTTAGGGAGGGGAGGAGGGTACGAGCAGTACTTC. Translated, it gives CASSLGRGGGYEQYF.

About this clonotype itself: Since no conserved phenylalanine or tryptophan closes the CDR3, a read error is the likely cause. The chain uses TRBV6-5 and TRBJ2-3; tentatively, D is TRBD1 (6 bases). Trimming left V 0 bases short and J 5 bases short, with 21 bases between. The CDR3 consists of 18 residues. Looked up from germline, CDR1 is MNHEY and CDR2 is SVGAGI. The CDR3 nucleotides read TGTGCCAGCAGTTACTCCCCCATAACAGGGACCTTTGGAGATACGCAGTATTAT. Amino acids: CASSYSPITGTFGDTQYY.

A note on this clonotype: Since the CDR3 does not end with the conserved phenylalanine or tryptophan, this likely comes from a read error. V gene TRBV24-1 combines with J gene TRBJ2-2; D is ambiguous. Trimming removed 5 bases at V and 5 bases at J, with 5 bases between. CDR1 and CDR2 from the germline V gene are KGHDR and SFDVKD. The CDR3 runs to 12 residues. CDR3: CATSGATGELFL. The DNA for the CDR3 is TGTGCCACCAGTGGGGCTACCGGGGAGCTGTTTTTA.

J is TRBJ2-4 and V is TRBV5-4; TRBD1 agrees at 10 bases. CDR3 size: 13 residues. Germline V gene data show CDR1 as SGHNT and CDR2 as YYREEE (reference sequence). CDR3 protein: CTIRTGGMNIQYF. The DNA of the CDR3 is TGTACCATCAGGACAGGGGGGATGAACATTCAGTACTTC.

On this clonotype itself: Relative to the germline gene, one junction end is altered; a read error may explain this. V and J are TRBV11-3 and TRBJ2-2; D assignment may be TRBD1 or TRBD2 (5 bases each). CDR3 size: 15 residues. Germline CDR1 reads SGHNT; CDR2 reads YENEEA. The CDR3: CASSPGIGVTGVLFF. The CDR3 bases are TGTGCCAGCAGCCCCGGAATAGGGGTCACCGGGGTGCTGTTTTTT. Looking up the rest from reference TRBV11-3 and TRBJ2-2 gives the full variable domain: EAGVVQSPRYKIIEKKQPVAFWCNPISGHNTLYWYLQNLGQGPELLIRYENEEAVDDSQLPKDRFSAERLKGVDSTLKIQPAELGDSAVYLCASSPGIGVTGVLFFGEGSRLTVL.

A remark on this clonotype: Germline is not matched at one junction end, which may reflect a read error. V gene TRBV6-2 or TRBV6-3 combines with J gene TRBJ1-1, with D possibly matching TRBD1 (6 bases). CDR1 is MNHEY, CDR2 SVGEGT, per germline. The CDR3 consists of 14 residues. The CDR3 DNA reads as TGTGCCAGCAATTACGGACAGCGGGGCACTGATGCTTTCTTT. Translation: CASNYGQRGTDAFF.

The gene calls are TRBV19 and TRBJ2-5, with 7 bases lining up with TRBD2. This CDR3 comprises 13 residues. The germline V gene has CDR1 LNHDA and CDR2 SQIVND (reference sequence). V was pared by 5 bases and J by 7 bases, with 7 bases of the junction left unmatched. CDR3 sequence reads: CASSLTTGGTQYF. CDR3 in DNA: TGTGCCAGTAGTTTAACGACGGGGGGGACCCAGTACTTC. Variable domain in full (rest from reference TRBV19 and TRBJ2-5): DGGITQSPKYLFRKEGQNVTLSCEQNLNHDAMYWYRQDPGQGLRLIYYSQIVNDFQKGDIAEGYSVSREKKESFPLTVTSAQKNPTAFYLCASSLTTGGTQYFGPGTRLLVL.

A single count supports this clonotype. A read error is possible here, since a much larger clone lies one base away. The V and J genes are TRBV5-1 and TRBJ1-1; D is unclear. Germline loops: CDR1 SGHRS, CDR2 YFSETQ. CDR3 length: 14 amino acids. The CDR3 is CACRRELMNTEAFF. The DNA of the CDR3 is TGCGCCTGCAGGAGAGAGTTAATGAACACTGAAGCTTTCTTT.

Only a few counts were recorded for this clonotype. The V and J genes are TRBV7-2 and TRBJ2-3; unclear D gene. V was shortened by 5 bases and J by 2 bases, with 11 bases between the two germline ends. Germline V CDR1 and CDR2: SGHTA, FQGNSA. The CDR3 sequence is 14 residues long. The CDR3 coding sequence is TGTGCCAGCAGCGCGGACGGACCCACAGATACGCAGTATTTT. It encodes CASSADGPTDTQYF.

For this clonotype: This CDR3 is missing its conserved last phenylalanine or tryptophan, likely due to a read error. This rearrangement joins TRBV28 to TRBJ1-2; TRBD1 matches 7 bases. The CDR3 is 15 residues long. Looked up from germline, CDR1 is MDHEN and CDR2 is SYDVKM. V was clipped by 5 bases and J by 6 bases; unmatched bases: 12. The CDR3: CASSKQGKEGHGYTS. The DNA of the CDR3 is TGTGCCAGCAGTAAACAGGGGAAGGAGGGACATGGCTACACCTCC.

This clonotype appeared once. The CDR3 nucleotides are TGTGCCAGCAGACCATCGAAAGGGGGAGGCACTAGAAACATTCAGTACTTC. Translating it yields CASRPSKGGGTRNIQYF. The V call is TRBV6-5, the J call TRBJ2-4; D may correspond to TRBD1 or TRBD2 (6 bases each). From germline, CDR1 is MNHEY and CDR2 SVGAGI. Trimming cost V 6 bases and J 6 bases, with 24 bases left between them. CDR3 length equals 17 residues.

The genes are TRBV20-1 and TRBJ1-1, with a possible D match to TRBD1 (5 bases). This CDR3 has 11 residues. CDR1 and CDR2 (germline): DFQATT, SNEGSKA (reference sequence). V shed 5 bases and J shed 1 base, with 5 bases lying between them. This CDR3 is CSAGTNTEAFF. CDR3 nucleotide sequence: TGCAGTGCTGGGACGAACACTGAAGCTTTCTTT.

The chain joins TRBV10-1 to TRBJ2-2; tentative D call: TRBD1 (5 bases). CDR3 length: 15 amino acids. Trimming left V 3 bases short and J 9 bases short, with 17 bases between. Germline V gives CDR1 WNHNN, CDR2 SYGVQD (reference sequence). The CDR3 coding sequence is TGCGCCAGCAGTGAAGGTGTTGTATCGGACAGGGAGCTGTTTTTT. It yields the protein CASSEGVVSDRELFF.

The J gene is TRBJ2-5, the V gene TRBV6-5; D may be TRBD2 (6 bases). The CDR3 has 16 amino acids. Germline V CDR1 and CDR2: MNHEY, SVGAGI. The CDR3: CAISPIANGGGETQYF. The CDR3 bases are TGTGCTATCAGTCCCATAGCTAACGGGGGTGGAGAGACCCAGTACTTC.

In this sample, this clonotype turned up a few times. A read error is possible here, since a much larger clone lies one base away. The rearrangement links TRBV28 to TRBJ1-2; D may be TRBD1 (5 bases). The CDR3 loop spans 14 amino acids. Germline V CDR1 and CDR2: MDHEN, SYDVKM. CDR3 bases: TGTGCCGGCAGCTCCAGGAGGGGCGCCTATGGCTACACCTTC. Translating gives CAGSSRRGAYGYTF.

A remark on this clonotype: An end of the junction does not agree with germline; a read error may underlie this. V usage is TRBV6-6 and J usage is TRBJ2-1, with D perhaps TRBD1 (6 bases). This CDR3 has 14 amino acids. CDR1 is MNHNY, CDR2 SVGAGI, per germline (reference sequence). The CDR3 spells CASSYSLYRDERLF. CDR3 in DNA: TGTGCCAGCAGTTACTCCCTATACAGGGATGAGCGGTTATTC.